The 25 T cell receptor beta chains listed next were all sequenced from one sample in a study of control samples from healthy donors and cancer patients. The table came from immunoSEQ multiplex PCR; TCRdb's copy has only in-frame clones and leaves some out. The repertoire holds roughly 130,000 clones, with more than 85% as singletons. Sequenced input: blood. The receptors here all came from a man younger than 35 in good health.

The chain carries TRBV5-1 and TRBJ1-1; D gene unclear. V gave up 0 bases and J gave up 1 base, with 16 bases separating them. Germline V gene lookup returns CDR1 SGHRS and CDR2 YFSETQ. The CDR3 has 17 amino acids. CDR3 DNA sequence: TGCGCCAGCAGCTTGGATAAGGGCTCGTCATGGAACACTGAAGCTTTCTTT. This gives the protein CASSLDKGSSWNTEAFF.

The chain employs TRBV6-5 and TRBJ2-3; TRBD2 agrees at 7 bases. The V segment lost 1 base and the J segment 0 bases; nucleotides outside the gene matches: 1. The length of the CDR3 is 15 residues. Germline V gene sequence: CDR1 MNHEY, CDR2 SVGAGI. CDR3 residues: CASSYYGGSTDTQYF. The CDR3 coding sequence is TGTGCCAGCAGTTACTACGGGGGGAGCACAGATACGCAGTATTTT.

The V and J genes are TRBV21-1 and TRBJ2-3; TRBD1, as called in the table, went unchecked against the DNA. TRBV21-1 is labeled a pseudogene. This CDR3 is 16 amino acids long. DNA for the CDR3: TGTGCCAGCAGCAAAGAGGGGGCGCTTAGCACAGATACGCAGTATTTT. This encodes CASSKEGALSTDTQYF.

This chain uses TRBV7-9 with TRBJ1-2; 7 bases map to TRBD1. Germline CDR1 reads SEHNR; CDR2 reads FQNEAQ (reference sequence). This CDR3 has 15 residues. Trimming took 4 bases from V and 0 from J; bases not matched to a gene: 5. CDR3 in amino acids: CASSSRQGANYGYTF. CDR3 in DNA: TGTGCCAGCAGCTCCCGACAGGGAGCTAACTATGGCTACACCTTC.

This chain joins TRBV9 and TRBJ2-7, with 7 positions matching TRBD1. The CDR3 sequence is 13 residues long. V lost 3 bases to trimming and J lost 3 bases; unmatched junction nucleotides: 3. Germline V lookup: CDR1 SGDLS, CDR2 YYNGEE. The CDR3 region has the DNA TGTGCCAGCAGCGCCCGGGACAGCTACGAGCAGTACTTC. Amino acid sequence: CASSARDSYEQYF.

The chain combines TRBV6-5 with TRBJ1-6, with D maybe TRBD1 (5 bases). Germline values: CDR1 MNHEY, CDR2 SVGAGI. This CDR3 spans 15 amino acids. Trimming removed 2 bases at V and 10 bases at J, with 15 bases between. The CDR3 sequence: CASSYDVGGGSPLHF. CDR3 DNA: TGTGCCAGCAGTTACGATGTCGGCGGGGGGTCACCCCTCCACTTT.

In nucleotides, the CDR3 is TGCGCCAGCAGCCACCCAGGACAGGGCAATGAAAAACTGTTTTTT. It codes for CASSHPGQGNEKLFF. The chain recombines TRBV4-1 with TRBJ1-4; 8 bases agree with TRBD1. Germline values: CDR1 MGHRA, CDR2 YSYEKL. CDR3 length: 15 residues. V was pared by 3 bases and J by 5 bases, with 5 bases of the junction left unmatched.

This CDR3 reads CASSVGTGVQTGTDTQYF. In nucleotides, the CDR3 is TGTGCCAGCAGCGTAGGCACGGGGGTCCAGACTGGCACAGATACGCAGTATTTT. The chain links TRBV9 to TRBJ2-3; possible D gene TRBD2, 6 bases. This CDR3 spans 18 amino acids. Germline loops: CDR1 SGDLS, CDR2 YYNGEE. V lost 0 bases to trimming and J lost 1 base, with 18 bases between them.

The chain couples TRBV13 to TRBJ1-3; no clear D gene. From germline, CDR1 is PRHDT and CDR2 FYEKMQ (reference sequence). The V end was cut by 0 bases, the J end by 0 bases, with 9 bases between. The CDR3 is made up of 16 amino acids. CDR3 loop: CASSLGLGFSGNTIYF. CDR3 coding DNA: TGTGCCAGCAGCTTAGGCCTGGGTTTCTCTGGAAACACCATATATTTT. Full variable domain (outside the CDR3, taken from reference TRBV13 and TRBJ1-3): AAGVIQSPRHLIKEKRETATLKCYPIPRHDTVYWYQQGPGQDPQFLISFYEKMQSDKGSIPDRFSAQQFSDYHSELNMSSLELGDSALYFCASSLGLGFSGNTIYFGEGSWLTVV.

V usage is TRBV30 and J usage is TRBJ1-5; 8 nucleotides align to TRBD1. The germline V gene has CDR1 GTSNPN and CDR2 SVGIG (reference sequence). Trimming removed 0 bases from V and 4 bases from J; junction bases left unmatched: 11. CDR3 length equals 17 residues. The CDR3 loop is CAWSVGFPTGENQPQHF. The CDR3 DNA follows: TGTGCCTGGAGTGTAGGTTTCCCGACAGGGGAAAATCAGCCCCAGCATTTT.

The V and J genes are TRBV27 and TRBJ1-5; no clear D. CDR3 length equals 13 residues. V lost 3 bases, J lost 0 bases, and 3 bases lay in between. Germline V gives CDR1 MNHEY, CDR2 SMNVEV (reference sequence). CDR3 amino acids: CASSFSSNQPQHF. CDR3 nucleotide sequence: TGTGCCAGCAGTTTTTCTAGCAATCAGCCCCAGCATTTT.

The CDR3 spells CSVGTENSGNTIYF. The CDR3 bases are TGCAGCGTTGGGACGGAGAACTCTGGAAACACCATATATTTT. This sequence joins TRBV29-1 and TRBJ1-3; D gene ambiguous. The V gene lost 4 bases and the J gene lost 0 bases, with 10 bases spanning the gap. The CDR3 loop spans 14 amino acids. Germline loops: CDR1 SQVTM, CDR2 ANQGSEA.

This clone was recorded only once. The chain combines TRBV9 with TRBJ1-1, with D hard to call. This CDR3 comprises 12 residues. Trimming cost V 3 bases and J 1 base, with 4 bases left between them. Germline loops: CDR1 SGDLS, CDR2 YYNGEE. The CDR3 nucleotides are TGTGCCAGCAGCGGTGGGAACACTGAAGCTTTCTTT. Amino acids: CASSGGNTEAFF.

The gene calls are TRBV5-1 and TRBJ2-3; weak D call: TRBD2 (5 bases). V was clipped by 0 bases and J by 5 bases, with 7 bases between them. From germline, CDR1 is SGHRS and CDR2 YFSETQ. There are 13 residues in the CDR3. CDR3 amino acids: CASSLGEGDTQYF. The CDR3 coding sequence is TGCGCCAGCAGCTTGGGTGAGGGAGATACGCAGTATTTT.

The chain employs TRBV27 and TRBJ2-7, with 9 bases matching TRBD1. J was trimmed by 3 bases and V by 0 bases; bases with no gene match: 3. This CDR3 comprises 15 residues. Germline assignment: CDR1 MNHEY and CDR2 SMNVEV (reference sequence). CDR3 region: CASSLSGQGYYEQYF. The CDR3 DNA sequence: TGTGCCAGCAGTTTATCGGGACAGGGATACTACGAGCAGTACTTC.

V is TRBV4-1 and J is TRBJ2-5, with D maybe TRBD1 (5 bases). Germline-derived CDR1 and CDR2 are MGHRA and YSYEKL. With 5 bases removed from V and 2 bases from J, the gap between germline ends came to 12 bases. The CDR3 is 14 amino acids. The CDR3 sequence: CASSFRQMQETQYF. CDR3 DNA sequence: TGCGCCAGCAGCTTCAGACAGATGCAAGAGACCCAGTACTTC.

This clone was detected a few times. V and J are TRBV4-2 and TRBJ1-3; no definite D call. V was trimmed by 1 base and J by 4 bases, leaving 14 bases between them. The CDR3 covers 16 residues. CDR1 LGHNA and CDR2 YNFKEQ come from the germline V gene. CDR3 DNA: TGTGCCAGCAGCCAAGCGTCGCAGTCAACCGGAAACACCATATATTTT. It encodes CASSQASQSTGNTIYF.

The V call is TRBV2, the J call TRBJ1-2, with 7 bases identical to TRBD1. Germline lookup yields CDR1 SNHLY and CDR2 FYNNEI. The CDR3 length is 10 residues. The CDR3 is CASGGQGYTF. CDR3 DNA sequence: TGTGCAAGCGGGGGACAGGGCTACACCTTC.

The chain combines TRBV18 with TRBJ2-7, with 11 positions matching TRBD1. Unmatched junction bases numbered 3, after V lost 5 bases and J lost 3 bases. This CDR3 has 14 amino acids. Germline values: CDR1 KGHSH, CDR2 LQKENI. The CDR3 sequence: CASSAGQGGYEQYF. As DNA, the CDR3 is TGTGCCAGCTCAGCGGGACAGGGGGGCTACGAGCAGTACTTC.

This chain connects TRBV5-1 to TRBJ1-4, with D unclear. Germline lookup yields CDR1 SGHRS and CDR2 YFSETQ. This CDR3 is built from 15 residues. V was shortened by 2 bases and J by 4 bases, with 12 bases between the two germline ends. This CDR3 reads CASSLRGMGNEKLFF. DNA for the CDR3: TGCGCCAGCAGCTTACGAGGAATGGGTAATGAAAAACTGTTTTTT.

The chain joins TRBV27 to TRBJ1-5; TRBD1 is a possible D gene (5 bases). CDR1 and CDR2 from the germline V gene are MNHEY and SMNVEV (reference sequence). The CDR3 loop spans 15 amino acids. V was cut by 0 bases and J by 4 bases, with 10 bases left in between. CDR3 sequence (DNA): TGTGCCAGCAGTTTATCCGCGGGGCGTAATCAGCCCCAGCATTTT. Residues: CASSLSAGRNQPQHF.

This clone has just one count. The chain combines TRBV2 with TRBJ2-7, with 7 bases identical to TRBD2. The trim removed 7 bases at V and 2 bases at J, leaving 5 bases unmatched. The CDR3 loop spans 13 amino acids. The germline gives CDR1 SNHLY, CDR2 FYNNEI. The CDR3 nucleotides read TGTGCCAGCACCTTGACTAGCCCCTACGAGCAGTACTTC. The encoded protein is CASTLTSPYEQYF.

The rearrangement links TRBV10-1 to TRBJ2-3; no clear D. Trimming removed 4 bases at V and 2 bases at J, with 7 bases between. There are 13 residues in the CDR3. CDR1 and CDR2 (germline): WNHNN, SYGVQD (reference sequence). The CDR3 coding sequence is TGCGCCAGCAGTGTTGCCCTCACAGATACGCAGTATTTT. The encoded protein is CASSVALTDTQYF.

The sample holds a few counts of this clone. The chain couples TRBV6-5 to TRBJ2-7; D is undetermined. V dropped 8 bases and J dropped 0 bases, with 5 bases sitting between them. The V gene's germline CDR1 is MNHEY and CDR2 SVGAGI. The CDR3 runs to 11 residues. CDR3 in amino acids: CASGFSYEQYF. As DNA, the CDR3 is TGTGCCAGCGGCTTCTCCTACGAGCAGTACTTC.

This sequence joins TRBV7-3 and TRBJ2-1; D is unclear. Trimming pared 5 bases from V and 7 bases from J, leaving 18 bases between. In germline, CDR1 is SGHTA, CDR2 FQGTGA. This CDR3 region has 15 residues. The CDR3 region has the DNA TGTGCCAGCAGCCTACGGGCAATAGGGCAGAATGAGCAGTTCTTC. This gives the protein CASSLRAIGQNEQFF.